The 19 T cell receptor beta chains presented below share a single source sample, sequenced in a study of cytomegalovirus exposure and HLA in healthy donors. 13 Jbeta primers and 60 Vbeta primers were used for the PCR. Clones were sequenced by immunoSEQ multiplex PCR, and TCRdb holds only the in-frame ones, with some missing. Here the sample spans about 180,000 clones, about 77% being singletons. Sequences were obtained from PBMCs. The receptor source for this set is a woman aged 25 to 39 in good health and CMV-seropositive.

There are a few counts of this clone. The V gene is TRBV5-1, the J gene TRBJ1-4, with unresolved D. Germline CDR1 and CDR2: SGHRS and YFSETQ. The CDR3 has 15 amino acids. V lost 2 bases, J lost 0 bases, and 8 bases lay in between. The CDR3 protein is CASSFTVTTNEKLFF. In DNA form, the CDR3 reads TGCGCCAGCAGCTTTACGGTTACAACTAATGAAAAACTGTTTTTT.

J is TRBJ1-1 and V is TRBV5-5; D might be TRBD1 (6 bases). Per germline, CDR1 SGHKS and CDR2 YYEKEE (reference sequence). V lost 10 bases and J lost 0, with 13 bases in between. This CDR3 comprises 13 residues. CDR3: CAGGGQVNTEAFF. CDR3 coding DNA: TGTGCCGGGGGCGGGCAGGTGAACACTGAAGCTTTCTTT.

The J gene is TRBJ2-1, the V gene TRBV5-5, with D possibly matching TRBD1 (5 bases). V was shortened by 8 bases and J by 8 bases, with 11 bases between the two germline ends. The CDR3 consists of 11 residues. CDR1 is SGHKS, CDR2 YYEKEE, per germline (reference sequence). CDR3 sequence reads: CAREGAYEQFF. The DNA for the CDR3 is TGTGCCAGGGAAGGGGCCTATGAGCAGTTCTTC.

This clone turned up a few times. The rearrangement uses TRBV7-9 and TRBJ1-4, with 7 positions matching TRBD1. V trimming: 3 bases; J trimming: 11 bases; junction bases outside the gene matches: 3. Germline CDR1 and CDR2: SEHNR and FQNEAQ (reference sequence). This CDR3 spans 12 amino acids. The CDR3 DNA sequence: TGTGCCAGCAGCTTTAGGGGGCTGAAACTGTTTTTT. Protein: CASSFRGLKLFF.

The genes are TRBV18 and TRBJ2-7, with 8 bases matching TRBD2. Germline V CDR1 and CDR2: KGHSH, LQKENI. J lost 2 bases, V lost 2 bases, and 5 bases had no gene match. The CDR3 extends over 15 amino acids. The DNA of the CDR3 is TGTGCCAGCTCACCAGGGAGCGGGGGACCCTACGAGCAGTACTTC. Its protein is CASSPGSGGPYEQYF. The complete variable domain, with remaining parts taken from reference TRBV18 and TRBJ2-7, reads NAGVMQNPRHLVRRRGQEARLRCSPMKGHSHVYWYRQLPEEGLKFMVYLQKENIIDESGMPKERFSAEFPKEGPSILRIQQVVRGDSAAYFCASSPGSGGPYEQYFGPGTRLTVT.

For the CDR3, the DNA is TGCGCCAGCAGCTTGGACTACGCCTACGAGCAGTACTTC. Encoded protein: CASSLDYAYEQYF. The chain employs TRBV5-1 and TRBJ2-7; D gene uncertain. The CDR3 is 13 residues long. CDR1 is SGHRS, CDR2 YFSETQ, per germline. V was clipped by 0 bases and J by 2 bases, with 6 bases between them.

In this sample, this clone turned up once. One end of the junction is discordant with germline, which a read error may explain. The chain carries TRBV27 and TRBJ2-4; D is possibly TRBD2 (6 bases). CDR1 is MNHEY, CDR2 SMNVEV, per germline (reference sequence). The CDR3 runs 16 residues. The CDR3, as DNA: TGTGCCAGCAGTTTATCGGGGGGTCGGGCCAAAAACAGTCAGTACTTC. Amino acid sequence: CASSLSGGRAKNSQYF.

J is TRBJ2-1 and V is TRBV11-3; 8 bases map to TRBD2. The junction had 8 bases not matched to a gene; V was cut back by 5 bases and J by 2 bases. Germline lookup yields CDR1 SGHNT and CDR2 YENEEA. There are 16 residues in the CDR3. In DNA form, the CDR3 reads TGTGCCAGCAGCCTTCGCGCGGGGGGCCCCTACAATGAGCAGTTCTTC. Amino acids: CASSLRAGGPYNEQFF.

There are a few counts of this clone. The genes are TRBV6-1 and TRBJ1-2, with D perhaps matching TRBD1 (5 bases). The CDR3 has 13 residues. Deletions cut 4 bases from V and 5 bases from J, with 11 bases between. The germline V gene has CDR1 MNHNS and CDR2 SASEGT. This chain's CDR3 is CASSGGGRYGYTF. The CDR3 coding sequence is TGTGCCAGCAGTGGGGGGGGTAGGTATGGCTACACCTTC.

The rearrangement links TRBV5-8 to TRBJ2-3; 14 bases match TRBD2. This CDR3 is 16 amino acids long. Germline CDR1 and CDR2: SGHTS and YDEGEE. Trimming at V came to 4 bases and at J to 3 bases, leaving 4 bases not matched to a gene. Here the CDR3 DNA reads TGTGCCAGCAGCGGACGGACTAGCGGGGGGACAGATACGCAGTATTTT. Protein sequence: CASSGRTSGGTDTQYF.

This chain joins TRBV15 and TRBJ2-5; 7 bases agree with TRBD1. Germline CDR1 is LNHNV and CDR2 is YYDKDF (reference sequence). The CDR3 is 14 residues long. V was clipped by 5 bases and J by 3 bases; unmatched bases: 6. The chain's CDR3 is CATSGPQGKETQYF. The CDR3 nucleotides read TGTGCCACCAGCGGTCCACAGGGGAAAGAGACCCAGTACTTC. The variable domain in full, with the rest retrieved from reference TRBV15 and TRBJ2-5, is DAMVIQNPRYQVTQFGKPVTLSCSQTLNHNVMYWYQQKSSQAPKLLFHYYDKDFNNEADTPDNFQSRRPNTSFCFLDIRSPGLGDTAMYLCATSGPQGKETQYFGPGTRLLVL.

The chain is built from TRBV28 and TRBJ1-2; 8 bases are a match to TRBD1. The V segment lost 7 bases and the J segment 3 bases; nucleotides outside the gene matches: 7. CDR3 length equals 14 residues. CDR1 and CDR2 from the germline V gene are MDHEN and SYDVKM. The CDR3 is CASTPDRVDYGYTF. CDR3 sequence (DNA): TGTGCCAGCACCCCGGACAGGGTGGACTATGGCTACACCTTC.

The chain recombines TRBV18 with TRBJ2-7; a possible D gene is TRBD1 (6 bases). CDR1 is KGHSH and CDR2 is LQKENI in the germline V gene. The V end was cut by 3 bases, the J end by 3 bases, with 15 bases between. The CDR3 extends over 15 amino acids. The chain's CDR3 is CASSPNRDSGYEQYF. Here the CDR3 DNA reads TGTGCCAGCTCACCGAACAGGGATTCGGGCTACGAGCAGTACTTC. The full variable domain, rest sourced from reference TRBV18 and TRBJ2-7, is NAGVMQNPRHLVRRRGQEARLRCSPMKGHSHVYWYRQLPEEGLKFMVYLQKENIIDESGMPKERFSAEFPKEGPSILRIQQVVRGDSAAYFCASSPNRDSGYEQYFGPGTRLTVT.

The rearrangement links TRBV5-1 to TRBJ2-5, with TRBD2 identical over 7 bases. Matching the DNA end better, TRBJ2-7 makes the J call doubtful. This CDR3 is built from 13 residues. The germline CDR1 and CDR2 sequences are SGHRS and YFSETQ. The CDR3 nucleotides read TGCGCCAGCAGTGACGCTAGCGGAAACGAGCAGTACTTC. Encoded protein: CASSDASGNEQYF.

This clone was seen only once. This rearrangement joins TRBV6-6 to TRBJ1-2, with no clear D. Germline CDR1 MNHNY, CDR2 SVGAGI (reference sequence). V dropped 4 bases and J dropped 10 bases, with 13 bases sitting between them. The CDR3 length is 12 residues. In DNA, the CDR3 is TGTGCCAGCAGTTTCGAGAGGCAAGACTACACCTTC. Its protein product is CASSFERQDYTF.

V and J are TRBV27 and TRBJ2-4, with D unclear. Per the germline V gene, CDR1 is MNHEY and CDR2 is SMNVEV (reference sequence). The CDR3 runs 14 residues. With 5 bases removed from V and 2 bases from J, the gap between germline ends came to 10 bases. The DNA for the CDR3 is TGTGCCAGCAGTCTCCCTGGGCCCAAAAACATTCAGTACTTC. This translates into CASSLPGPKNIQYF.

This chain uses TRBV4-2 with TRBJ1-6; D remains ambiguous. The V gene's germline CDR1 is LGHNA and CDR2 YNFKEQ. The ends were cut back, 3 bases at V and 7 bases at J, with 4 bases in the middle. This CDR3 is built from 12 residues. CDR3 protein: CASSHPNSPLHF. CDR3 coding DNA: TGTGCCAGCAGCCACCCAAATTCACCCCTCCACTTT.

The gene calls are TRBV4-3 and TRBJ2-1; D possibly corresponds to TRBD1 (6 bases). The CDR3 is 12 amino acids. The germline V gene has CDR1 LGHNA and CDR2 YSLEER. Between the trimmed V and J ends, which lost 0 bases and 10 bases, there was a span of 7 bases. The chain's CDR3 is CASSQDGTEQFF. Written as DNA, the CDR3 is TGCGCCAGCAGCCAAGACGGGACAGAGCAGTTCTTC.

The chain employs TRBV9 and TRBJ1-3, with TRBD1 matching 7 bases. The length of the CDR3 is 15 residues. Losses at the gene ends were 3 bases for V and 0 bases for J; bases not matched to a gene: 3. Germline loops: CDR1 SGDLS, CDR2 YYNGEE. In DNA, the CDR3 is TGTGCCAGCAGCGCGCGACAGGGCTCTGGAAACACCATATATTTT. It specifies CASSARQGSGNTIYF. The complete variable domain, with remaining parts taken from reference TRBV9 and TRBJ1-3, reads DSGVTQTPKHLITATGQRVTLRCSPRSGDLSVYWYQQSLDQGLQFLIQYYNGEERAKGNILERFSAQQFPDLHSELNLSSLELGDSALYFCASSARQGSGNTIYFGEGSWLTVV.